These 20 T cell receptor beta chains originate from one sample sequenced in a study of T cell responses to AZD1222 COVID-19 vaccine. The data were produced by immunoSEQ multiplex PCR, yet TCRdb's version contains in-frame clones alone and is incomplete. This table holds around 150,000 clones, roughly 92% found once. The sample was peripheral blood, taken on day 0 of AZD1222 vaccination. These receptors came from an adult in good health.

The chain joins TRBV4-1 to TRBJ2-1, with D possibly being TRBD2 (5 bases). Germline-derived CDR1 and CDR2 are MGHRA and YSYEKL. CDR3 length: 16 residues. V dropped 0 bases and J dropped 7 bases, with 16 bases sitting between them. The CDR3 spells CASSQDPSGTLNEQFF. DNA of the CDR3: TGCGCCAGCAGCCAAGATCCAAGCGGAACCCTGAATGAGCAGTTCTTC.

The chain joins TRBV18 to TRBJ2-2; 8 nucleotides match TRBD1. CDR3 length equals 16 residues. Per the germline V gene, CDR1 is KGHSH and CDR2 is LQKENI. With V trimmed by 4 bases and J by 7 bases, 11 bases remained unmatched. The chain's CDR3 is CASSLTLDRVNGELFF. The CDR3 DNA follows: TGTGCCAGCTCACTCACGTTGGACAGGGTAAACGGGGAGCTGTTTTTT.

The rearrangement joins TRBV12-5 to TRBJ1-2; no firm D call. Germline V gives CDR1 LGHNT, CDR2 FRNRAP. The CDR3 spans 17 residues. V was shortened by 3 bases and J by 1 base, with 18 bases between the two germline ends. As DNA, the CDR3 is TGTGCTAGTGGTTTTGGCCCCGGACGACTGCGTAACTATGGCTACACCTTC. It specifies CASGFGPGRLRNYGYTF.

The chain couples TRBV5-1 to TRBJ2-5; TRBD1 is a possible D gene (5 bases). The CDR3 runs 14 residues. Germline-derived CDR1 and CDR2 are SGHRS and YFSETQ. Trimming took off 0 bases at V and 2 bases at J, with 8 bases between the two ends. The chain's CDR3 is CASSLGDSQETQYF. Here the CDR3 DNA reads TGCGCCAGCAGCTTGGGTGACAGTCAAGAGACCCAGTACTTC.

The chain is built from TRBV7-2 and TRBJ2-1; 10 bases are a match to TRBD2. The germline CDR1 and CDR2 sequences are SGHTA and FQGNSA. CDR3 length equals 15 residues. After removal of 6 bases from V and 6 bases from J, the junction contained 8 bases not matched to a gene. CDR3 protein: CASSTGLAEANEQFF. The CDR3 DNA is TGTGCCAGCAGTACTGGACTAGCGGAGGCCAATGAGCAGTTCTTC.

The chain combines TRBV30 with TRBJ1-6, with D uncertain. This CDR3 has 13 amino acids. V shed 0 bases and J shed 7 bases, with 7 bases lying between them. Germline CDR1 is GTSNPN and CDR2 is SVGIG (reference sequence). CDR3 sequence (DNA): TGTGCCTGGAGTGTTGGGGAGAATTCACCCCTCCACTTT. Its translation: CAWSVGENSPLHF.

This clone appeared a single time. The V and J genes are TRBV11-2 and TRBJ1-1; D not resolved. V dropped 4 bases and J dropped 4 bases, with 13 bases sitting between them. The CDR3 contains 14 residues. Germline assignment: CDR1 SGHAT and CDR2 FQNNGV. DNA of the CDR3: TGTGCCAGCAGCTCCCTCGCCGGGGTCACTGAAGCTTTCTTT. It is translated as CASSSLAGVTEAFF.

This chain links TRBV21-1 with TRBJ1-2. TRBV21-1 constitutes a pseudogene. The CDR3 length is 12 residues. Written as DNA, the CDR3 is TGTGCCAGTTTTCCGCGACCCTATGGCTACACCTTC. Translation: CASFPRPYGYTF.

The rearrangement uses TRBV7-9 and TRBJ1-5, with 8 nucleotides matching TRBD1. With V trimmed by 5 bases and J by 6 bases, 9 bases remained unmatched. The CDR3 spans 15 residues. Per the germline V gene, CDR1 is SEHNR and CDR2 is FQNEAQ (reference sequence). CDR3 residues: CASSATGVMAQPQHF. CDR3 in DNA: TGTGCCAGCAGCGCGACAGGGGTTATGGCTCAGCCCCAGCATTTT.

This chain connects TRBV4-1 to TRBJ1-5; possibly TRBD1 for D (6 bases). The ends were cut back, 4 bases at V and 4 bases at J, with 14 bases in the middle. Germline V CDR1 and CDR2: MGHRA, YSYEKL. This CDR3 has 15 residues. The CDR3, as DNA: TGCGCCAGCAGCCCTTCTCCAGGGGTGAATCAGCCCCAGCATTTT. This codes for CASSPSPGVNQPQHF.

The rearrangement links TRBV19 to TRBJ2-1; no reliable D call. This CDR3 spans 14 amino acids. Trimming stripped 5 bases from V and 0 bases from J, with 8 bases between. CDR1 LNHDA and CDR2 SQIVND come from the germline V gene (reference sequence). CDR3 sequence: CASSRPSSYNEQFF. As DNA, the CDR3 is TGTGCCAGTAGTCGGCCAAGCTCCTACAATGAGCAGTTCTTC.

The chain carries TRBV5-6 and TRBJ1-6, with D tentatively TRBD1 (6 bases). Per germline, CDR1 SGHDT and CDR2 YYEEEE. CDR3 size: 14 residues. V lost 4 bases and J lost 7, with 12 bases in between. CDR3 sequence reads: CASSHGQTNSPLHF. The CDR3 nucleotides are TGTGCCAGCAGCCATGGACAGACCAATTCACCCCTCCACTTT. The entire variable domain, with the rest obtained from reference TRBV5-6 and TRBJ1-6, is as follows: DAGVTQSPTHLIKTRGQQVTLRCSPKSGHDTVSWYQQALGQGPQFIFQYYEEEERQRGNFPDRFSGHQFPNYSSELNVNALLLGDSALYLCASSHGQTNSPLHFGNGTRLTVT.

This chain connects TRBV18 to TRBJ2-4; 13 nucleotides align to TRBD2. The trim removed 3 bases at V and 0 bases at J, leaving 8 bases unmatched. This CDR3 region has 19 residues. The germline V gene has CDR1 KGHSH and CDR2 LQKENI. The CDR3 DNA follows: TGTGCCAGCTCACCGCAGACTAGCGGGGGGAACTTAGCCAAAAACATTCAGTACTTC. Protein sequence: CASSPQTSGGNLAKNIQYF.

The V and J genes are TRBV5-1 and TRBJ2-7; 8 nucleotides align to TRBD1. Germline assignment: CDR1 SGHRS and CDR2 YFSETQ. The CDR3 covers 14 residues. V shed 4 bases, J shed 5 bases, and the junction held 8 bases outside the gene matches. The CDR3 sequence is CASSQGQGNHEQYV. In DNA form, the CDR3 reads TGCGCCAGCAGCCAAGGACAGGGAAACCACGAGCAGTACGTC.

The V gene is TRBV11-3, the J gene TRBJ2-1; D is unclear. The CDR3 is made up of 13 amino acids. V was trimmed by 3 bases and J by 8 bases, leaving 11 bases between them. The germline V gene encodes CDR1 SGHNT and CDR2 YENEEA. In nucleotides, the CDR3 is TGTGCCAGCAGCTTGGTTATTGGCTATGAGCAGTTCTTC. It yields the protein CASSLVIGYEQFF.

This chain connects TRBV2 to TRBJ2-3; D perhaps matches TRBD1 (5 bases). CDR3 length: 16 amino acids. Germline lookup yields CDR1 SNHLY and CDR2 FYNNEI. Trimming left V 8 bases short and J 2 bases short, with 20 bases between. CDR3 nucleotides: TGTGCCAGCCCAGGGTTGGACGGCGGCTCCACAGATACGCAGTATTTT. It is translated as CASPGLDGGSTDTQYF.

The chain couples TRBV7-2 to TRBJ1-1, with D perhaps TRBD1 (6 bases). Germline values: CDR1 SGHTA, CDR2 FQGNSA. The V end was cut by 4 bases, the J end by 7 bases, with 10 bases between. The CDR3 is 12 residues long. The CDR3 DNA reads TGTGCCAGCAGCTCCCAGGGGTATGAAGCTTTCTTT. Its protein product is CASSSQGYEAFF.

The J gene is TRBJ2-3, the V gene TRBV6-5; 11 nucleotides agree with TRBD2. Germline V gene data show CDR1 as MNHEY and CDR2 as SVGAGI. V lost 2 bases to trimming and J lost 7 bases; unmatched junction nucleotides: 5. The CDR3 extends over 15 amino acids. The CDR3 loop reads CASSYPGTSGNTQYF. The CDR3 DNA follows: TGTGCCAGCAGTTACCCCGGGACTAGCGGAAATACGCAGTATTTT.

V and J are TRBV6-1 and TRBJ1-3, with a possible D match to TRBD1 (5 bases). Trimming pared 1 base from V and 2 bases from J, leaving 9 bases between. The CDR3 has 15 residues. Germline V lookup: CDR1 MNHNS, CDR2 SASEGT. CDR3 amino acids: CASSEVTGAGNTIYF. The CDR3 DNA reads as TGTGCCAGCAGTGAAGTTACGGGGGCTGGAAACACCATATATTTT.

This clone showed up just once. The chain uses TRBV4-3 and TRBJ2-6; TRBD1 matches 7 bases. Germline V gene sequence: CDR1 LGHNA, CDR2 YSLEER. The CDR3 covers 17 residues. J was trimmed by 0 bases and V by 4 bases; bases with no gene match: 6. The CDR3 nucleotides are TGCGCCAGCAGCCCGGGACAGTTTAGCTCTGGGGCCAACGTCCTGACTTTC. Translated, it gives CASSPGQFSSGANVLTF.